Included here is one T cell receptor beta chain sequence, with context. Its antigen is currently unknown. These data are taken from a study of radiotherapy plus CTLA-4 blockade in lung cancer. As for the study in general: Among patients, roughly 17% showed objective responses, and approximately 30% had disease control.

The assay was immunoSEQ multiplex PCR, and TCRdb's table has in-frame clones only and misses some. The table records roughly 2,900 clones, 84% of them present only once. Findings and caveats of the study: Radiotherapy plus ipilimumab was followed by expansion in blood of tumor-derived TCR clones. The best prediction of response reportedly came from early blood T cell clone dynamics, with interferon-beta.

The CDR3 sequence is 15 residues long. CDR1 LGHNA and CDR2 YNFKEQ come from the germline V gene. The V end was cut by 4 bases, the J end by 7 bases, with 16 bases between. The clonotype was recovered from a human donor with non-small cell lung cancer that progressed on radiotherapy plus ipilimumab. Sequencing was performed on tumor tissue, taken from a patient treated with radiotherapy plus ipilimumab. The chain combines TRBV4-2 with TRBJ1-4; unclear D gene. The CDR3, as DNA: TGTGCCAGCAGCCCCGAACCATCTCACGTTGAAAAACTGTTTTTT. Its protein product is CASSPEPSHVEKLFF.